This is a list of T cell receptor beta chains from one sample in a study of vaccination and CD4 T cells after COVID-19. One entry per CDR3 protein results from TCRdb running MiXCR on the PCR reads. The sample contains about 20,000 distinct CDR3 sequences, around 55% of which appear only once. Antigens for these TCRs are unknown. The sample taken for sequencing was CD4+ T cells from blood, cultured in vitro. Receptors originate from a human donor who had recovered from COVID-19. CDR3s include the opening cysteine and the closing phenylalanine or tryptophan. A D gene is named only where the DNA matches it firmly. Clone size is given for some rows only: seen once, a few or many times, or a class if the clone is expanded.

CDR3 DNA: TGTGCCGTACGGGACAGAAACACCGGGGAGCTGTTTTTT
CDR3 protein: CAVRDRNTGELFF
D gene: TRBD1
J gene: TRBJ2-2
clone size: NA
V gene: TRBV12-3/TRBV12-4

CDR3 DNA: TGTGCCGGCGCGACAGGGGGCCGCGCTGAAGCTTTCTTT
CDR3 protein: CAGATGGRAEAFF
D gene: TRBD1
J gene: TRBJ1-1
clone size: NA
V gene: TRBV28

CDR3 DNA: TGTGCCAGCAGCTTATCTACCACCTCGTCCGTCCTGACTTTC
CDR3 protein: CASSLSTTSSVLTF
D gene: NA
J gene: TRBJ2-6
clone size: NA
V gene: TRBV11-3

CDR3 DNA: TGTGCCAGCAGTTCTTCCGGGACAGGGTTCCACGAGCAGTACTTC
CDR3 protein: CASSSSGTGFHEQYF
D gene: TRBD1
J gene: TRBJ2-7
clone size: NA
V gene: TRBV2

CDR3 DNA: TGTGCCAGCAGTTACGAGGGGGGAACAGATACGCAGTATTTT
CDR3 protein: CASSYEGGTDTQYF
D gene: NA
J gene: TRBJ2-3
clone size: few
V gene: TRBV2

CDR3 DNA: TGTGCCAGCAGAAGTACACGTGGGGGGAGTGACCAAGAGACCCAGTACTTC
CDR3 protein: CASRSTRGGSDQETQYF
D gene: NA
J gene: TRBJ2-5
clone size: few
V gene: TRBV6-1

CDR3 DNA: TGTGCCAGCAGCTCGACCGCCGTTTCTGAAGCTTTCTTT
CDR3 protein: CASSSTAVSEAFF
D gene: NA
J gene: TRBJ1-1
clone size: few
V gene: TRBV7-2

CDR3 DNA: TGTGCCAGCAGCACAGGCTACCATAATTCACCCCTCCACTTT
CDR3 protein: CASSTGYHNSPLHF
D gene: NA
J gene: TRBJ1-6
clone size: NA
V gene: TRBV12-3/TRBV12-4

CDR3 DNA: TGTGCCAGCAGCTTCATGGCAGGGCGGCGTGAGACCCAGTACTTC
CDR3 protein: CASSFMAGRRETQYF
D gene: NA
J gene: TRBJ2-5
clone size: few
V gene: TRBV11-3

CDR3 DNA: TGTGCCAGCAGTTTTAGGCCCTTGACAGGGCTTCTAGCGGGGGGGACCTACGAGCAGTACTTC
CDR3 protein: CASSFRPLTGLLAGGTYEQYF
D gene: TRBD2
J gene: TRBJ2-7
clone size: NA
V gene: TRBV27

CDR3 DNA: TGTGCCAGCAGCAGCATCAGCGGCCGGGGTAGGGCGGGCATTCAGTACTTC
CDR3 protein: CASSSISGRGRAGIQYF
D gene: NA
J gene: TRBJ2-4
clone size: NA
V gene: TRBV27

CDR3 DNA: TGTGCCAGCAGCCCTCCACGTGGGGCCAACGTCCTGACTTTC
CDR3 protein: CASSPPRGANVLTF
D gene: NA
J gene: TRBJ2-6
clone size: NA
V gene: TRBV28

CDR3 DNA: TGTGCCAGCAGCTTAGGCCCAACTACGGTCGAGCAGTACTTC
CDR3 protein: CASSLGPTTVEQYF
D gene: NA
J gene: TRBJ2-7
clone size: few
V gene: TRBV7-2

CDR3 DNA: TGTGCCAGCAGACAACAGGGGACAGGGTCCTATGGCTACACCTTC
CDR3 protein: CASRQQGTGSYGYTF
D gene: TRBD1
J gene: TRBJ1-2
clone size: NA
V gene: TRBV7-2

CDR3 DNA: TGTGCTAGCAGCATTGGACAGGGAGGTGGGGAGACCCAGTACTTC
CDR3 protein: CASSIGQGGGETQYF
D gene: TRBD1
J gene: TRBJ2-5
clone size: NA
V gene: TRBV7-7

CDR3 DNA: TGTGCCAGCAGCGCGGGACAGGGGGGGTACGAGCAGTACTTC
CDR3 protein: CASSAGQGGYEQYF
D gene: TRBD1
J gene: TRBJ2-7
clone size: NA
V gene: TRBV7-2

CDR3 DNA: TGTGCCACCGAGAGCTCTGGAAACACCATATATTTT
CDR3 protein: CATESSGNTIYF
D gene: NA
J gene: TRBJ1-3
clone size: NA
V gene: TRBV28

CDR3 DNA: TGTGCCAGCAGACAGGGGCTGGGGAATCAGCCCCAGCATTTT
CDR3 protein: CASRQGLGNQPQHF
D gene: TRBD1
J gene: TRBJ1-5
clone size: few
V gene: TRBV28

CDR3 DNA: TGTGCCAGCAGCTCTCGGGGGGGGCGCGCCGGGGAGCTGTTTTTT
CDR3 protein: CASSSRGGRAGELFF
D gene: TRBD2
J gene: TRBJ2-2
clone size: NA
V gene: TRBV12-3/TRBV12-4

CDR3 DNA: TGCGCCAGCAGCCGACTAGCGGGGATCCAAGAGACCCAGTACTTC
CDR3 protein: CASSRLAGIQETQYF
D gene: TRBD2
J gene: TRBJ2-5
clone size: NA
V gene: TRBV5-1

CDR3 DNA: TGTGCCAGCAGCTTAACAGGGACAGGGGACTATGGCGGCTACACCTTC
CDR3 protein: CASSLTGTGDYGGYTF
D gene: TRBD1
J gene: TRBJ1-2
clone size: NA
V gene: TRBV7-2

CDR3 DNA: TGTGCCAGCAGCCTGAGCCTGGGCTCCTACGAGCAGTACTTC
CDR3 protein: CASSLSLGSYEQYF
D gene: NA
J gene: TRBJ2-7
clone size: few
V gene: TRBV14

CDR3 DNA: TGTGCCAGCAGCTATCCTACTGTAGGCTCACCCCTCCACTTT
CDR3 protein: CASSYPTVGSPLHF
D gene: NA
J gene: TRBJ1-6
clone size: NA
V gene: TRBV11-3

CDR3 DNA: TGCAGTGCTAGAGATATGAGGAGCGGAGGGGTCGGGTTCCAGCCCCAGCATTTT
CDR3 protein: CSARDMRSGGVGFQPQHF
D gene: NA
J gene: TRBJ1-5
clone size: NA
V gene: TRBV20-1

CDR3 DNA: TGTGCCAGCAGCCTGAGCCGGGGGAACGCTGAAGCTTTCTTT
CDR3 protein: CASSLSRGNAEAFF
D gene: NA
J gene: TRBJ1-1
clone size: NA
V gene: TRBV7-3

CDR3 DNA: TGTGCCATCAGTGGGGGACATCCCTCGGGCGAGCAGTACTTC
CDR3 protein: CAISGGHPSGEQYF
D gene: NA
J gene: TRBJ2-7
clone size: NA
V gene: TRBV10-3

CDR3 DNA: TGTGCCAGCAGTGAATATGGATGGGCTCAGCCCCAGCATTTT
CDR3 protein: CASSEYGWAQPQHF
D gene: NA
J gene: TRBJ1-5
clone size: NA
V gene: TRBV2

CDR3 DNA: TGTGCCAGCAGGCGTTACGGGACTAGCGAAGAGACCCAGTGCTTC
CDR3 protein: CASRRYGTSEETQCF
D gene: TRBD2
J gene: TRBJ2-5
clone size: NA
V gene: TRBV27

CDR3 DNA: TGTGCCAGCAGCCCTAGGGGGGAGGTTACGCAGTATTTT
CDR3 protein: CASSPRGEVTQYF
D gene: NA
J gene: TRBJ2-3
clone size: NA
V gene: TRBV11-3

CDR3 DNA: TGCGCCAGCAGCGACGGGATCTCCTACGAGCAGTACTTC
CDR3 protein: CASSDGISYEQYF
D gene: NA
J gene: TRBJ2-7
clone size: few
V gene: TRBV5-1

CDR3 DNA: TGTGCCAGCATACTTTCCCGCGGCACAGATACGCAGTATTTT
CDR3 protein: CASILSRGTDTQYF
D gene: NA
J gene: TRBJ2-3
clone size: NA
V gene: TRBV28

CDR3 DNA: TGTGCCAGCAGCAAAGAAGACAGGGTCACGAATTCACCCCTCCACTTT
CDR3 protein: CASSKEDRVTNSPLHF
D gene: NA
J gene: TRBJ1-6
clone size: NA
V gene: TRBV21-1

CDR3 DNA: TGTGCCACCCAATCTCAGGGGAAGGGCACTGAAGCTTTCTTT
CDR3 protein: CATQSQGKGTEAFF
D gene: NA
J gene: TRBJ1-1
clone size: NA
V gene: TRBV2

CDR3 DNA: TGCAGTGCTAGGGGAGACAGGGACTCGGGCCACTATGGCTACACCTTC
CDR3 protein: CSARGDRDSGHYGYTF
D gene: TRBD1
J gene: TRBJ1-2
clone size: NA
V gene: TRBV20-1

CDR3 DNA: TGTGCCAGCAGTTGGTGGCAGGAGGACGGCTACACCTTC
CDR3 protein: CASSWWQEDGYTF
D gene: NA
J gene: TRBJ1-2
clone size: NA
V gene: TRBV6-5

CDR3 DNA: TGTGCCAGCAGAGGGACTAGCGGGGGGGAGACCCAGTACTTC
CDR3 protein: CASRGTSGGETQYF
D gene: TRBD2
J gene: TRBJ2-5
clone size: few
V gene: TRBV7-9

CDR3 DNA: TGTGCCAGCAGCCTTAACTCAAACACCGGGGAGCTGTTTTTT
CDR3 protein: CASSLNSNTGELFF
D gene: NA
J gene: TRBJ2-2
clone size: NA
V gene: TRBV7-6

CDR3 DNA: TGCAGTGCTCCTAGCGGGAGCCAAGAGACCCAGTACTTC
CDR3 protein: CSAPSGSQETQYF
D gene: TRBD2
J gene: TRBJ2-5
clone size: few
V gene: TRBV20-1

CDR3 DNA: TGTGCCAGCTCACCGGCTTCTAACGTGGCAGGCTTGGGCTACACCTTC
CDR3 protein: CASSPASNVAGLGYTF
D gene: NA
J gene: TRBJ1-2
clone size: NA
V gene: TRBV18

CDR3 DNA: TGTGCCAGCAGTTACTCGACGACCCGCGGGGAGCTGTTTTTT
CDR3 protein: CASSYSTTRGELFF
D gene: NA
J gene: TRBJ2-2
clone size: NA
V gene: TRBV6-5

CDR3 DNA: TGTGCCAGCAGTTACTCGAATTTGGCGGCGGGCTATGGCTACACCTTC
CDR3 protein: CASSYSNLAAGYGYTF
D gene: NA
J gene: TRBJ1-2
clone size: few
V gene: TRBV6-2/TRBV6-3

CDR3 DNA: TGTGCCAGCAGTTCCTACTTAACACAGGGTCAGCCCCAGCATTTT
CDR3 protein: CASSSYLTQGQPQHF
D gene: NA
J gene: TRBJ1-5
clone size: NA
V gene: TRBV12-3/TRBV12-4

CDR3 DNA: TGTGCCACCAGCAGAGATTCTAGCATGGAGACCCAGTACTTC
CDR3 protein: CATSRDSSMETQYF
D gene: NA
J gene: TRBJ2-5
clone size: few
V gene: TRBV15